The source of this T cell receptor (beta chain) is a study of breast tumors, draining lymph nodes, adjacent tissues. TCRdb independently ran MiXCR on the multiplex PCR reads; one entry per CDR3 protein. In the table there are 130,000 or so distinct CDR3 sequences, 20% to 25% of which are singletons. Breast cancer patients provided tissue from their axillary draining lymph nodes. The table lists this clonotype with many counts. This CDR3 is 18 amino acids long. The ends lost 1 base at V and 4 bases at J; junction bases unmatched: 11. Germline loops: CDR1 LGHDT, CDR2 YNNKEL (reference sequence). The sequenced sample was axillary lymph node tissue. V and J are TRBV3-1 and TRBJ2-5; 11 bases match TRBD2. This clonotype originated in a female donor with breast cancer. Some clones in this sample may be carry-over from other donors' samples. The CDR3 reads CASSQGIVAGGRAETQYF. In nucleotides, the CDR3 is TGTGCCAGCAGCCAAGGGATAGTAGCGGGAGGGAGGGCAGAGACCCAGTACTTC.